This T cell receptor (beta chain) was documented in a study of shared clonotypes between healthy human individuals. Points from the study as a whole: Generally, naive subsets (rather than memory subsets) showed larger estimated richness.

Study processing details: Junction-only sequences produced by ImmunoSEQ had no quality scores, so filtering differed. Method: immunoSEQ multiplex PCR; TCRdb's copy keeps in-frame clones and lacks some. V, J and clone size derive from that table, while D and trimming were established from the DNA sequence. The table records around 2.1 million clones, approximately 94% of them present only once. Recent acute infections and vaccinations were absent in the healthy HIV-negative adult donors. The CDR3 runs 14 residues. Trimming removed 3 bases from V and 4 bases from J; junction bases left unmatched: 4. Per the germline V gene, CDR1 is SGHAT and CDR2 is FQNNGV. For this clone: Its specificity is unknown. In the same sample, other DNA sequences code for this CDR3.

This clonotype originated in a man between 18 and 35 years old in good health. The V call is TRBV11-2, the J call TRBJ2-7, with 9 positions matching TRBD1. Sequencing was carried out using naive CD4+ T cells sorted from blood. Subset denoted: CD45RA+ positively selected. This CDR3 reads CASSLGGQGYEQYF. Here the CDR3 DNA reads TGTGCCAGCAGCTTGGGGGGACAGGGTTACGAGCAGTACTTC.